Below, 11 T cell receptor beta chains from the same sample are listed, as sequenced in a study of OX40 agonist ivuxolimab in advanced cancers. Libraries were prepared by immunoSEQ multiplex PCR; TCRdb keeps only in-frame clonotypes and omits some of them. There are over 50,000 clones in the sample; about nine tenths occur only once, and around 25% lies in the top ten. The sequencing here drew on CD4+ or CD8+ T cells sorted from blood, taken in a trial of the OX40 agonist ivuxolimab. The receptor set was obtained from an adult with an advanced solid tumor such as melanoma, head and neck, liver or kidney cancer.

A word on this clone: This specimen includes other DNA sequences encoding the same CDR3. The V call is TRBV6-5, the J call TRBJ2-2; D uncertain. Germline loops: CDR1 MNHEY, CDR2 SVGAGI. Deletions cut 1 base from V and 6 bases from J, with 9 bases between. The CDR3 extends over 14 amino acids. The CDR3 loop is CASSYLVEAGELFF. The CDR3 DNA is TGTGCCAGCAGTTACTTAGTCGAAGCCGGGGAGCTGTTTTTT.

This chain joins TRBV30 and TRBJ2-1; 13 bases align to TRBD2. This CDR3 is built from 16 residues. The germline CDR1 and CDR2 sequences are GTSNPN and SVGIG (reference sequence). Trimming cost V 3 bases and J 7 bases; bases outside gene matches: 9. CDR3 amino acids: CAWSLDPGLAGNEQFF. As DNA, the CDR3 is TGTGCCTGGAGCCTTGATCCGGGACTAGCGGGGAATGAGCAGTTCTTC.

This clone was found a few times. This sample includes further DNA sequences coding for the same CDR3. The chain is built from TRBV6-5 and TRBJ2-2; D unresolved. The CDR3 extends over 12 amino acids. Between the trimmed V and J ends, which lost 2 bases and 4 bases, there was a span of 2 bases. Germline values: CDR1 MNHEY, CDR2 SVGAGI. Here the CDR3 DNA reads TGTGCCAGCAGTTACAGCACCGGGGAGCTGTTTTTT. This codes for CASSYSTGELFF.

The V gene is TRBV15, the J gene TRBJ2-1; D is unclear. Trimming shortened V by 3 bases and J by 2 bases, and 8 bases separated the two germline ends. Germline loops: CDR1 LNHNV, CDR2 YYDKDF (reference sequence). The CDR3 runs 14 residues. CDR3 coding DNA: TGTGCCACCAGCAGGGGCATCCCCTACAATGAGCAGTTCTTC. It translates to CATSRGIPYNEQFF.

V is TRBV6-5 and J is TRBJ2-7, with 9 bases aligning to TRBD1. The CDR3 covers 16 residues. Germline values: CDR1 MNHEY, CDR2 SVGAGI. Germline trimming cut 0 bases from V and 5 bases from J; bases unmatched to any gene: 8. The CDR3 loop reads CASSYSIGTGGDEQYF. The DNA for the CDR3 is TGTGCCAGCAGTTACTCGATCGGTACAGGGGGCGACGAGCAGTACTTC.

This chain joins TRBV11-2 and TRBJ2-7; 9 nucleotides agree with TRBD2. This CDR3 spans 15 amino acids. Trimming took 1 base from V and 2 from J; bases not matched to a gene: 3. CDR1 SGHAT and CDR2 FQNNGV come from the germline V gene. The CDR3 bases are TGTGCCAGCAGCTTAGTCTCTAGCGGGACCTACGAGCAGTACTTC. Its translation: CASSLVSSGTYEQYF.

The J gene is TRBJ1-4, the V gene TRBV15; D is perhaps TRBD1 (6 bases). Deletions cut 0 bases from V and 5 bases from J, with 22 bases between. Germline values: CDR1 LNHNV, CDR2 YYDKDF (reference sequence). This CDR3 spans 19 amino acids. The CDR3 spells CATSRDQLVGGQRNEKLFF. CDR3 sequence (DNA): TGTGCCACCAGCAGAGATCAGCTAGTAGGCGGACAGAGAAATGAAAAACTGTTTTTT.

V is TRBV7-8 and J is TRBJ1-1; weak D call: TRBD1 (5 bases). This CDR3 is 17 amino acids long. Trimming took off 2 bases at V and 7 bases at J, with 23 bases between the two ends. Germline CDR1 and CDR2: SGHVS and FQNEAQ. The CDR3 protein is CASSLYLLGTERYEAFF. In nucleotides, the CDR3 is TGTGCCAGCAGCTTATATTTATTGGGGACGGAACGTTATGAAGCTTTCTTT. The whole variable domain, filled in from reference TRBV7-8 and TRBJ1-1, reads GAGVSQSPRYKVAKRGQDVALRCDPISGHVSLFWYQQALGQGPEFLTYFQNEAQLDKSGLPSDRFFAERPEGSVSTLKIQRTQQEDSAVYLCASSLYLLGTERYEAFFGQGTRLTVV.

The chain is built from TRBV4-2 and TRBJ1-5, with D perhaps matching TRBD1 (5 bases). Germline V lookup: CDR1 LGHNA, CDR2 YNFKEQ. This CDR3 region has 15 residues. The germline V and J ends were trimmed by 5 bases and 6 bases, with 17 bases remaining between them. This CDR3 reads CASSVGTVAGQPQHF. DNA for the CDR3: TGTGCCAGCAGCGTAGGGACGGTGGCAGGTCAGCCCCAGCATTTT.

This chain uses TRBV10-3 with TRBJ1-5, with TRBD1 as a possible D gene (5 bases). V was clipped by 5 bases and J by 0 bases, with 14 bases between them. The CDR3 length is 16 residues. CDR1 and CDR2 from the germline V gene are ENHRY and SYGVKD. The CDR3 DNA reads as TGTGCCATCAGTCGACAGCCCCTGTATAGCAATCAGCCCCAGCATTTT. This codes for CAISRQPLYSNQPQHF.

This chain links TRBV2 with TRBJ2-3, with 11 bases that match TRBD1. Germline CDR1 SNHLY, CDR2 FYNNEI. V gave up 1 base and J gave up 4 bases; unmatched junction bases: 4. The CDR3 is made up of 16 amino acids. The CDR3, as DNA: TGTGCCAGCAGTGAAGTTGGGACAGGGGGTCCAGATACGCAGTATTTT. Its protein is CASSEVGTGGPDTQYF.